The T cell receptor beta chain described here comes from a study of cytomegalovirus exposure and HLA in healthy donors. The study's findings and limits: Indistinguishable V segments such as TRBV6-2 and TRBV6-3 were excluded. A previous analysis found most TCR beta V segments productive roughly 87% or roughly 30% of the time. Rare TCR sequences dominated, though some public TCRs recurred in many donors. Trimming of TCR beta V- and J-genes showed a link, identified in a later analysis, to a missense DCLRE1C variant.

The V end lost 7 bases, the J end lost 3 bases, and 14 bases lay between the germline ends. The germline V gene has CDR1 SGHDT and CDR2 YYEEEE. The CDR3 extends over 14 amino acids. As concerns this clone: The antigen is unknown.

The PCR used 60 Vbeta and 13 Jbeta primers. Some clones are missing from TCRdb's copy, which holds only in-frame ones; the method was immunoSEQ multiplex PCR. The sample includes 55,000 to 75,000 clones, more than 70% of them seen just once. V usage is TRBV5-6 and J usage is TRBJ2-1, with D perhaps TRBD2 (6 bases). Sequenced input: PBMCs. The TCR was taken from a man in his late teens or twenties in good health and CMV-seronegative. CDR3 sequence (DNA): TGTGCCAGCGTACGGGGGACCAACTACAATGAGCAGTTCTTC. It codes for CASVRGTNYNEQFF.